Below, 26 T cell receptor beta chains from the same sample are listed, as sequenced in a study of blood T cells in healthy people across ages. With a J-beta primer mix and a sample-barcoded 5' primer, a second PCR ran about 6 to 11 cycles. TCRdb reprocessed the 5' RACE reads with MiXCR, giving one entry per CDR3 protein. The data contain around 1,500,000 distinct CDR3 sequences, roughly 40% of them singletons. The sample was blood. The source is a woman in her late teens or twenties in good health.

The chain recombines TRBV6-5 with TRBJ2-7, with TRBD2 as a possible D gene (6 bases). V lost 5 bases, J lost 6 bases, and 14 bases lay in between. Looked up from germline, CDR1 is MNHEY and CDR2 is SVGAGI. The CDR3 totals 13 residues. CDR3 sequence reads: CASSGRGDFEQYF. In DNA form, the CDR3 reads TGTGCCAGCAGTGGACGAGGGGACTTCGAGCAGTACTTC.

V and J are TRBV5-1 and TRBJ2-3, with 9 positions matching TRBD2. The J segment lost 0 bases and the V segment lost 2 bases, leaving 4 bases of the junction unmatched. CDR1 SGHRS and CDR2 YFSETQ come from the germline V gene. CDR3 length: 16 amino acids. This CDR3 is CASSFRLAVSTDTQYF. The CDR3 DNA reads TGCGCCAGCAGCTTCAGACTAGCGGTTAGCACAGATACGCAGTATTTT.

The chain has TRBV5-1 and TRBJ2-2; 8 bases fit TRBD1. Germline V gives CDR1 SGHRS, CDR2 YFSETQ. CDR3 length equals 14 residues. V trimming: 3 bases; J trimming: 10 bases; junction bases outside the gene matches: 8. The CDR3 DNA is TGCGCCAGCAGCTCTGACAGGGGCCCCGAGGAGCTGTTTTTT. It encodes CASSSDRGPEELFF.

Only a few counts were recorded for this clonotype. V usage is TRBV12-3 or TRBV12-4 and J usage is TRBJ2-7; perhaps TRBD1 as D (6 bases). The V end lost 5 bases, the J end lost 0 bases, and 14 bases lay between the germline ends. This CDR3 comprises 15 residues. CDR3 DNA sequence: TGTGCCAGCAGTCCCCAGGGGACAATCTCCTACGAGCAGTACTTC. Protein: CASSPQGTISYEQYF.

The chain couples TRBV10-2 to TRBJ2-1; D gene uncertain. The CDR3 sequence is 14 residues long. The germline gives CDR1 WSHSY, CDR2 SAAADI. The V and J ends lost 4 bases and 4 bases respectively, with 11 bases between them. The CDR3 loop is CASSVLESYNEQFF. The CDR3, as DNA: TGCGCCAGCAGTGTGCTAGAGTCGTACAATGAGCAGTTCTTC.

This clonotype occurred a few times. The V call is TRBV2, the J call TRBJ1-2; 8 bases are shared with TRBD1. The V and J ends lost 3 bases and 5 bases, in that order; junction bases with no gene match: 8. The CDR3 runs 15 residues. The V gene's germline CDR1 is SNHLY and CDR2 FYNNEI. The CDR3 loop is CASSESSRGPYGYTF. CDR3 bases: TGTGCCAGCAGTGAGTCCAGCAGGGGGCCATATGGCTACACCTTC.

The genes are TRBV18 and TRBJ2-7, with a weak D call TRBD2 (6 bases). Gene TRBJ2-5 matches the end of the DNA better, so the J call may be wrong. This CDR3 contains 15 residues. From germline, CDR1 is KGHSH and CDR2 LQKENI. The CDR3 bases are TGTACCAACTCACCAATCGCCCCCGGAGGGGAGACCCAGTACTTC. Protein: CTNSPIAPGGETQYF.

This clonotype has just a few counts. CDR3 nucleotides: TGTGCCAGCACCGCTACTAGCGGGAGCGAGCAGTACTTC. It encodes CASTATSGSEQYF. V usage is TRBV11-2 and J usage is TRBJ2-7, with 11 bases lining up with TRBD2. The CDR3 runs to 13 residues. After removal of 7 bases from V and 6 bases from J, the junction contained 5 bases not matched to a gene. The germline CDR1 and CDR2 sequences are SGHAT and FQNNGV.

In its sample, this clonotype was seen a few times. Because the CDR3's place on the DNA is in doubt, the DNA is left out and the CDR3 is given as listed by TCRdb. The J gene is TRBJ2-7, the V gene TRBV7-3; the table gives TRBD2 as D, unverified against the DNA. The CDR3 is 15 residues long, counting both termini. Germline V gene sequence: CDR1 SGHTA, CDR2 FQGTGA. The CDR3 is CASSFGPGDTYEQYF.

The J gene is TRBJ2-7, the V gene TRBV5-1; the match to TRBD1 covers 9 bases. V trimming: 4 bases; J trimming: 1 base; junction bases outside the gene matches: 9. Germline V gives CDR1 SGHRS, CDR2 YFSETQ. CDR3 length: 16 residues. As DNA, the CDR3 is TGCGCCAGCAGCATATGGACAGGGGACTCGTCCTACGAGCAGTACTTC. It yields the protein CASSIWTGDSSYEQYF.

This chain uses TRBV4-1 with TRBJ1-2; no clear D gene. Per the germline V gene, CDR1 is MGHRA and CDR2 is YSYEKL. This CDR3 has 14 residues. With 4 bases removed from V and 6 bases from J, the gap between germline ends came to 15 bases. CDR3 residues: CASSPGGVQHGYTF. CDR3 sequence (DNA): TGCGCCAGCAGCCCGGGCGGGGTGCAGCATGGCTACACCTTC.

This clonotype showed up just a few times. V usage is TRBV27 and J usage is TRBJ2-5; 9 positions agree with TRBD2. The end of the DNA fits TRBJ2-7 better, so the J call may be wrong. The CDR3 spans 17 residues. The germline V gene encodes CDR1 MNHEY and CDR2 SMNVEV (reference sequence). For the CDR3, the DNA is TGTGCCAGCAGTCTTAAGGGGGGGCTAGCGGGATTAGTCGAGCAGTACTTC. Protein: CASSLKGGLAGLVEQYF.

This clonotype occurred a few times. V gene TRBV5-1 combines with J gene TRBJ2-3, with no clear D. Germline values: CDR1 SGHRS, CDR2 YFSETQ. V gave up 4 bases and J gave up 7 bases, with 16 bases separating them. CDR3 length: 14 residues. This CDR3 reads CASSLAPPENTQYF. In DNA form, the CDR3 reads TGCGCCAGCAGCCTGGCGCCGCCGGAGAATACGCAGTATTTT.

The chain links TRBV9 to TRBJ2-1; the match to TRBD2 covers 8 bases. CDR1 is SGDLS and CDR2 is YYNGEE in the germline V gene. This CDR3 spans 17 amino acids. V dropped 5 bases and J dropped 7; count of bases not matched to a gene: 17. The CDR3 DNA sequence: TGTGCCAGCAGTCCGGTAGCGGGGATCCCTGGCGGAAATGAGCAGTTCTTC. It yields the protein CASSPVAGIPGGNEQFF.

This clonotype was seen a handful of times. This chain links TRBV7-2 with TRBJ2-7; D remains ambiguous. The CDR3 loop spans 12 amino acids. The V gene lost 5 bases and the J gene lost 4 bases, with 9 bases spanning the gap. The germline V gene has CDR1 SGHTA and CDR2 FQGNSA. CDR3 in amino acids: CASSVPEYEQYF. CDR3 bases: TGTGCCAGCAGCGTCCCCGAGTACGAGCAGTACTTC.

This clonotype was seen a handful of times. The V and J genes are TRBV20-1 and TRBJ1-2; D gene uncertain. CDR3 size: 17 residues. Germline CDR1 is DFQATT and CDR2 is SNEGSKA (reference sequence). V lost 1 base and J lost 4, with 22 bases in between. CDR3 loop: CSARATDPARGGYGYTF. CDR3 nucleotides: TGCAGTGCTAGAGCAACCGACCCCGCCCGGGGAGGCTATGGCTACACCTTC.

The chain links TRBV13 to TRBJ2-3; D might be TRBD2 (6 bases). Germline V gene lookup returns CDR1 PRHDT and CDR2 FYEKMQ (reference sequence). Deletions cut 1 base from V and 5 bases from J, with 19 bases between. This CDR3 spans 17 amino acids. CDR3 protein: CASSLATGLPPEDTQYF. CDR3 bases: TGTGCCAGCAGCTTAGCGACGGGACTGCCACCCGAAGATACGCAGTATTTT.

This clonotype was found a few times. The junction shows a germline mismatch at one end, possibly a read error. This sequence joins TRBV7-7 and TRBJ2-1, with 7 bases fitting TRBD1. CDR1 is SSHAT and CDR2 is FNYEAQ in the germline V gene (reference sequence). The CDR3 runs to 14 residues. CDR3 sequence reads: CASSLGTAHNEQFF. The CDR3 region has the DNA TGTGCTAGCAGCTTGGGGACAGCCCACAATGAGCAGTTCTTC.

V is TRBV5-5 and J is TRBJ1-2; D is ambiguous. Trimming shortened V by 4 bases and J by 6 bases, and 16 bases separated the two germline ends. This CDR3 region has 14 residues. The germline gives CDR1 SGHKS, CDR2 YYEKEE (reference sequence). The DNA for the CDR3 is TGTGCCAGCAGCCCCCCCTGGGTAGAGGATGGCTACACCTTC. Residues: CASSPPWVEDGYTF.

This chain uses TRBV5-1 with TRBJ2-5; 7 nucleotides agree with TRBD1. The CDR3 loop spans 14 amino acids. J gave up 7 bases and V 6 bases, and 12 bases lay outside the gene matches. Germline V gene lookup returns CDR1 SGHRS and CDR2 YFSETQ. CDR3 residues: CASNEGAILGTQYF. In nucleotides, the CDR3 is TGCGCCAGCAATGAGGGGGCGATTTTAGGGACCCAGTACTTC.

The rearrangement links TRBV20-1 to TRBJ2-4, with 7 positions matching TRBD1. Trimming cost V 3 bases and J 1 base; bases outside gene matches: 3. From germline, CDR1 is DFQATT and CDR2 SNEGSKA (reference sequence). The CDR3 sequence is 14 residues long. CDR3 protein: CSARTGLAKNIQYF. The CDR3 region has the DNA TGCAGTGCTAGGACAGGGTTGGCCAAAAACATTCAGTACTTC.

This clonotype was observed a few times. The V call is TRBV5-6, the J call TRBJ2-5; D is possibly TRBD2 (7 bases). The germline V gene encodes CDR1 SGHDT and CDR2 YYEEEE. V gave up 1 base and J gave up 3 bases, with 13 bases separating them. The CDR3 has 15 residues. The DNA of the CDR3 is TGTGCCAGCAGCTTGAACGGGGGGCCGGAAGAGACCCAGTACTTC. It is translated as CASSLNGGPEETQYF.

The chain employs TRBV28 and TRBJ2-3, with 9 bases matching TRBD1. This CDR3 is built from 17 residues. Trimming took 3 bases from V and 0 from J; bases not matched to a gene: 7. Germline loops: CDR1 MDHEN, CDR2 SYDVKM. The CDR3 here is CASSFVGTGLSTDTQYF. The CDR3 coding sequence is TGTGCCAGCAGTTTCGTTGGGACAGGGTTAAGCACAGATACGCAGTATTTT.

The rearrangement uses TRBV12-3 or TRBV12-4 and TRBJ1-2; D ambiguous. V was clipped by 8 bases and J by 4 bases, with 17 bases between them. The CDR3 is 14 residues long. The CDR3 bases are TGTGCCAGCGCCAGGTGGGAGGGAGCCTATGGCTACACCTTC. As protein: CASARWEGAYGYTF.

This chain connects TRBV5-4 to TRBJ2-6, with 8 bases that match TRBD2. J was trimmed by 0 bases and V by 2 bases; bases with no gene match: 4. There are 17 residues in the CDR3. Germline V gene sequence: CDR1 SGHNT, CDR2 YYREEE (reference sequence). CDR3: CASSFGGRSSGANVLTF. The CDR3 DNA reads TGTGCCAGCAGCTTCGGCGGGAGGAGCTCTGGGGCCAACGTCCTGACTTTC. Full variable domain (rest looked up from reference TRBV5-4 and TRBJ2-6): ETGVTQSPTHLIKTRGQQVTLRCSSQSGHNTVSWYQQALGQGPQFIFQYYREEENGRGNFPPRFSGLQFPNYSSELNVNALELDDSALYLCASSFGGRSSGANVLTFGAGSRLTVL.

The J gene is TRBJ2-1, the V gene TRBV6-2 or TRBV6-3; D remains unclear. V lost 6 bases and J lost 7, with 13 bases in between. This CDR3 spans 13 amino acids. Germline assignment: CDR1 MNHEY and CDR2 SVGEGT. Here the CDR3 reads CASSPQIWNEQFF. The CDR3 bases are TGTGCCAGCAGCCCACAGATCTGGAATGAGCAGTTCTTC.